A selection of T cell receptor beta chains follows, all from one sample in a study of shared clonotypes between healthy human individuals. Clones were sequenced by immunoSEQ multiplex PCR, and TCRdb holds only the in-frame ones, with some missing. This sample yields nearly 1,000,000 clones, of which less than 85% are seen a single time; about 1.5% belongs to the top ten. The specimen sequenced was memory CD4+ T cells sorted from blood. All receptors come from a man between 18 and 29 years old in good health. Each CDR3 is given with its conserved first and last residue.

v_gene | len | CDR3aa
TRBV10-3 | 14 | CAIREASGTETQYF
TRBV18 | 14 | CASSPLKSGGEAFF
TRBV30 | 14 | CACVHRGGNQPQHF
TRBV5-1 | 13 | CASLQDNTGELFF
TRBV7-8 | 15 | CASSLFGGEVYEQYF
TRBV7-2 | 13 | CASSPSTGRGAFF
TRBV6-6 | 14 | CASGNIASDYEQYF
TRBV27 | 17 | CASSLSVVWAFTDTQYF
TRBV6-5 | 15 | CASSSLLGGDYGYTF
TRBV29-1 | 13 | CSVAPLLQETQYF
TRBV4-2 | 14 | CASSQDSARDTQYF
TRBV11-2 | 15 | CASSSLAGSQETQYF
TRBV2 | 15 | CASNLDGLSDSPLHF
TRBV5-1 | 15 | CASSLAGEQTGEQYF
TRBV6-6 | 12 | CAAWLLNYGYTF
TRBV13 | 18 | CASSSSGHTGLANEKLFF
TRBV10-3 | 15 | CAISGGLGLTGELFF
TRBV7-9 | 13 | CASRPTVTDTQYF
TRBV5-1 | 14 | CASSLGAEYDIQYF
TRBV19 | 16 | CASSATPGTGNTEAFF
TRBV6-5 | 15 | CASSYGERLNSPLHF
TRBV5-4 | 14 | CASSLGQGDSPLHF
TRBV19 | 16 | CASSIAGGKGPYEQYF
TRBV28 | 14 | CASSIGTDNEKLFF
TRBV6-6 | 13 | CASSYRVGSPLHF
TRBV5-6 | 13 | CERGLWVTGTQYF
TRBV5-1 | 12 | CASSLRRDTQYF
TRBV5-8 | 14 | CASSFRGDVSPLHF
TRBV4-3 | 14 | CASSQGGDIGELFF
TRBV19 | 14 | CASSTQGMGGEQFF
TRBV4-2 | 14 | CASSQDVVLGPLHF
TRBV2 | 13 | CASVRQGRVRLHF
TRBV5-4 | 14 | CASRTGQQNTEAFF
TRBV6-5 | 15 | CASSSKTGGSYEQYF
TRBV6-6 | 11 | CASSYRDGYTF
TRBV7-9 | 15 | CASSLSGGVKTEAFF
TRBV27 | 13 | CASLGRDTGELFF
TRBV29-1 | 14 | CSVEGRLAGNEQFF
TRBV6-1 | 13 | CASKIQLNTEAFF
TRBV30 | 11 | CAWSGGETQYF
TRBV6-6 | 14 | CAVGGSSYNSPLHF
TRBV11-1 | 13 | CASSLDVWGEQYF
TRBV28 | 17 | CASRILQGQGMNTEAFF
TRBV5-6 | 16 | CASSLVASSYYNEQFF
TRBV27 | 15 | CASSTGSRGPDTQYF